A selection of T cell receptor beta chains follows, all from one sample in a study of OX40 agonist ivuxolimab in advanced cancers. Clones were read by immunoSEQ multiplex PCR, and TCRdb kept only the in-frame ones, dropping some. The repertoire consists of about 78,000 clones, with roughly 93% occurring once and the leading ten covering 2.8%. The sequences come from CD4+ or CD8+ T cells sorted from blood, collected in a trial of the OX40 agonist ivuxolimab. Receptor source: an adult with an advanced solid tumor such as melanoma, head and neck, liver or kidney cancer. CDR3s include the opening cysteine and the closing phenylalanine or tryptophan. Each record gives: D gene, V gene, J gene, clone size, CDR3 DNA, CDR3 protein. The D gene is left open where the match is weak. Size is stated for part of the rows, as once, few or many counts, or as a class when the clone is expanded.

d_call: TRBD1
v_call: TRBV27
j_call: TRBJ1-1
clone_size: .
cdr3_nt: TGTGCCAGCAGTCCAATTCAGGGGGCCCGGACGAACACTGAAGCTTTCTTT
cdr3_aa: CASSPIQGARTNTEAFF

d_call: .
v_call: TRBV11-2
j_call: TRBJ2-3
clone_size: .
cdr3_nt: TGTGCCAGCAGCTTGGCCGGGACTAGCACAGATACGCAGTATTTT
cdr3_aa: CASSLAGTSTDTQYF

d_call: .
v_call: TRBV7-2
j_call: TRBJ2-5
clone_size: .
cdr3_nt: TGTGCCAGCAGCTTACAACAGGAGGGGACCCAGTACTTC
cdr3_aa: CASSLQQEGTQYF

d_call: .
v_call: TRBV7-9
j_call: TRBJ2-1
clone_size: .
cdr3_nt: TGTGCCAGCAGCTGGTCGACAGACGGAATGAGGCAGTTCTTC
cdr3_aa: CASSWSTDGMRQFF

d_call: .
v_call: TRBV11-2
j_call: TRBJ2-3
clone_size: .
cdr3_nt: TGTGCCAGCAGTCCGCGGGGCTCCAGCACAGATACGCAGTATTTT
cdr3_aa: CASSPRGSSTDTQYF

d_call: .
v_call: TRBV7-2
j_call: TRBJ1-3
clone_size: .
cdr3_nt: TGTGCCAGCAGCTCCCGACAGGTCGGGAGGATAGCTGGAAACACCATATATTTT
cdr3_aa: CASSSRQVGRIAGNTIYF

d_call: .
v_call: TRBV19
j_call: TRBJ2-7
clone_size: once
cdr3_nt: TGTGCCAGTAGTATCCGGGGACTGTCCTACGAGCAGTACTTC
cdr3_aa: CASSIRGLSYEQYF

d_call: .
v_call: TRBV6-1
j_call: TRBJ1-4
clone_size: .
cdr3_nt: TGTGCCAGCAGTGACCCCCACAAGGGCAGGGAGAATGAAAAACTGTTTTTT
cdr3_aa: CASSDPHKGRENEKLFF

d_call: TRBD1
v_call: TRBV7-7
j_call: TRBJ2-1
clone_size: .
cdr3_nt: TGTGCTAGCACCATGACAGGGAGAAATGAGCAGTTCTTC
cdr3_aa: CASTMTGRNEQFF

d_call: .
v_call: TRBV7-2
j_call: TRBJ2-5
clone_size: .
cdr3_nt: TGTGCCAGCACCCCAGGGACCTTCCAAGAGACCCAGTACTTC
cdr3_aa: CASTPGTFQETQYF

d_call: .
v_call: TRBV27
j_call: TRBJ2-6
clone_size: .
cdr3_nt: TGTGCCAGCAGGCCTTGGGGCTCTGGGGCCAACGTCCTGACTTTC
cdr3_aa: CASRPWGSGANVLTF

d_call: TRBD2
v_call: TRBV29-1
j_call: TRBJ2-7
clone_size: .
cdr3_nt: TGCAGCGCGGGGGGACTAGCGGGACGGAGCGAGCAGTACTTC
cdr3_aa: CSAGGLAGRSEQYF

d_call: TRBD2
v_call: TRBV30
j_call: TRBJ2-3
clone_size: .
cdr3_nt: TGTGCCTGGAGGCAATGGGCGGGGGGGCGCACAGATACGCAGTATTTT
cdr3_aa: CAWRQWAGGRTDTQYF

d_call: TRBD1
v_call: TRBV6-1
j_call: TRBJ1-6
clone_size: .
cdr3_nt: TGTGCCAGCCGGACAGGAGGTCTTTTTTCACCCCTCCACTTT
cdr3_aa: CASRTGGLFSPLHF

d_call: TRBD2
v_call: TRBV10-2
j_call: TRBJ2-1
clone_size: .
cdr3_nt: TGCGCCAGCAGTGAGGTCCGCGGGAGTAGGAATGAGCAGTTCTTC
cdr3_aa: CASSEVRGSRNEQFF

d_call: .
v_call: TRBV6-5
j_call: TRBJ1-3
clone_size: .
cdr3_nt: TGTGCCAGCAGTCTGGACAACTCTGGAAACACCATATATTTT
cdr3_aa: CASSLDNSGNTIYF

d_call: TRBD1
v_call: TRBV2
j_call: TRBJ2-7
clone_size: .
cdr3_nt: TGTGCCAGCGTACCCGGGACAGGGAGAAACGAGCAGTACTTC
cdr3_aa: CASVPGTGRNEQYF

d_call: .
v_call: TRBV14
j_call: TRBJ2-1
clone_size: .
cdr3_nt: TGTGCCAGCAGCCCCCTACAGGTTGGTAACAATGAGCAGTTCTTC
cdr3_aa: CASSPLQVGNNEQFF

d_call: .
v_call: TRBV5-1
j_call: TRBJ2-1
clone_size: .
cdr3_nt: TGCGCCAGCAGCGTTGCGGGGACGCAGACGCACAATGAGCAGTTCTTC
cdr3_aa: CASSVAGTQTHNEQFF

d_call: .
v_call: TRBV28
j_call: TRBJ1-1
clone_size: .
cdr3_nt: TGTGCCAGCAGACAGGCCGGCACTGAAGCTTTCTTT
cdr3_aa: CASRQAGTEAFF

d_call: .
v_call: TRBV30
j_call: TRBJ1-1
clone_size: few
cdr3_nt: TGTGCCTGGAGTGGGAGGGTGGCAGGTGAAGCTTTCTTT
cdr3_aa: CAWSGRVAGEAFF

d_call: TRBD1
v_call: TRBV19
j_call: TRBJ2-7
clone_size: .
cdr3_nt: TGTGCCAGTGCTCGACAGGGGCTTTCCTACGAGCAGTACTTC
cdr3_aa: CASARQGLSYEQYF

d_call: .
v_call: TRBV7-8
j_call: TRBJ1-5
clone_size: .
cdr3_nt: TGTGCCAGCAGCTTTGCCGTCAATAGCAATCAGCCCCAGCATTTT
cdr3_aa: CASSFAVNSNQPQHF

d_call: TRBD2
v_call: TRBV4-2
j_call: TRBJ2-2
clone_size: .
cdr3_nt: TGTGCCAGCAGCCAAGACCCTAGCGGGGGGGCCGACACCGGGGAGCTGTTTTTT
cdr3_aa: CASSQDPSGGADTGELFF

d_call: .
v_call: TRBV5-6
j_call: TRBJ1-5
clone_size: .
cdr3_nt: TGTGCCAGCAGCTCCAGAGGACATAGCAATCAGCCCCAGCATTTT
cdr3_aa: CASSSRGHSNQPQHF

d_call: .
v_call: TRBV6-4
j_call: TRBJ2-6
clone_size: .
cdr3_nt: TGTGCCAGCAGCAGGGGTTCTGGGGCCAACGTCCTGACTTTC
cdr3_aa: CASSRGSGANVLTF